Listed here are 17 T cell receptor beta chains from one sample, sequenced in a study of control samples from healthy donors and cancer patients. The repertoire was sequenced with immunoSEQ multiplex PCR; TCRdb's copy has only in-frame clones and lacks some. The profile shows 45,000 to 65,000 clones, approximately 91% of them singletons. Sequenced input: PBMCs. The receptors derive from a man in his fifties with head and neck cancer.

This chain uses TRBV29-1 with TRBJ1-1; a weak D match, TRBD1 (6 bases). The V gene's germline CDR1 is SQVTM and CDR2 ANQGSEA. With 3 bases removed from V and 5 bases from J, the gap between germline ends came to 13 bases. The CDR3 has 13 amino acids. The CDR3 sequence is CSVDLGTGTEAFF. The CDR3 DNA reads TGCAGCGTTGATTTAGGCACAGGGACTGAAGCTTTCTTT.

This chain links TRBV4-2 with TRBJ2-3; 7 nucleotides match TRBD2. After removal of 1 base from V and 2 bases from J, the junction contained 9 bases not matched to a gene. Germline-derived CDR1 and CDR2 are LGHNA and YNFKEQ. This CDR3 contains 17 residues. The DNA of the CDR3 is TGTGCCAGCAGCCAAGGTTCCGGGGGGTTAAACACAGATACGCAGTATTTT. Amino acids: CASSQGSGGLNTDTQYF.

The V call is TRBV29-1, the J call TRBJ2-1, with 8 bases fitting TRBD2. Germline values: CDR1 SQVTM, CDR2 ANQGSEA. This CDR3 comprises 17 residues. The J segment lost 3 bases and the V segment lost 5 bases, leaving 15 bases of the junction unmatched. The CDR3 is CSVKTPLREAYYNEQFF. CDR3 bases: TGCAGCGTTAAAACCCCTCTGCGGGAGGCCTACTACAATGAGCAGTTCTTC.

V is TRBV3-1 (or the pseudogene TRBV3-2) and J is TRBJ2-2; 8 bases fit TRBD2. The CDR3 runs 15 residues. Looked up from germline, CDR1 is LGHDT and CDR2 is YNNKEL (reference sequence). With 2 bases clipped from V and 3 bases from J, the junction kept 2 bases outside the gene matches. In nucleotides, the CDR3 is TGTGCCAGCAGCCAATTTAGCGGGGACACCGGGGAGCTGTTTTTT. Protein sequence: CASSQFSGDTGELFF.

The J gene is TRBJ2-1, the V gene TRBV5-4, with 10 bases identical to TRBD2. V was pared by 2 bases and J by 4 bases, with 6 bases of the junction left unmatched. Germline CDR1 reads SGHNT; CDR2 reads YYREEE (reference sequence). CDR3 size: 16 residues. The CDR3 nucleotides read TGTGCCAGCAGCTTAACGAGCGGGAGGGCTTACAATGAGCAGTTCTTC. Encoded protein: CASSLTSGRAYNEQFF.

The gene calls are TRBV7-8 and TRBJ2-3, with TRBD1 matching 7 bases. The CDR3 sequence is 14 residues long. Germline V gives CDR1 SGHVS, CDR2 FQNEAQ. V was pared by 3 bases and J by 5 bases, with 5 bases of the junction left unmatched. The CDR3 sequence: CASSFRQGGDTQYF. The DNA for the CDR3 is TGTGCCAGCAGCTTCCGACAGGGCGGAGATACGCAGTATTTT.

V gene TRBV28 combines with J gene TRBJ2-3, with 8 bases aligning to TRBD2. CDR1 and CDR2 (germline): MDHEN, SYDVKM. V was pared by 2 bases and J by 2 bases, with 12 bases of the junction left unmatched. The CDR3 spans 18 residues. In DNA form, the CDR3 reads TGTGCCAGCAGTTTACCCGGGGGGAGCGGGAGATTCACAGATACGCAGTATTTT. It encodes CASSLPGGSGRFTDTQYF.

This sequence joins TRBV11-2 and TRBJ2-7; D is unclear. The ends were cut back, 4 bases at V and 4 bases at J, with 8 bases in the middle. The CDR3 sequence is 12 residues long. Germline V CDR1 and CDR2: SGHAT, FQNNGV. The CDR3 DNA reads as TGTGCCAGCAGCTCTGACCGTTACGAGCAGTACTTC. It is translated as CASSSDRYEQYF. The full variable domain, in which reference TRBV11-2 and TRBJ2-7 provide the parts outside the CDR3, is EAGVAQSPRYKIIEKRQSVAFWCNPISGHATLYWYQQILGQGPKLLIQFQNNGVVDDSQLPKDRFSAERLKGVDSTLKIQPAKLEDSAVYLCASSSDRYEQYFGPGTRLTVT.

V gene TRBV11-3 combines with J gene TRBJ2-7, with 7 bases lining up with TRBD2. Unmatched junction bases numbered 6, after V lost 1 base and J lost 6 bases. This CDR3 comprises 14 residues. Germline-derived CDR1 and CDR2 are SGHNT and YENEEA. DNA for the CDR3: TGTGCCAGCAGCTTAGGTGCGGGAGACGGCGAGCAGTACTTC. The encoded protein is CASSLGAGDGEQYF.

This rearrangement joins TRBV9 to TRBJ2-2; a weak D match, TRBD2 (6 bases). Germline CDR1 and CDR2: SGDLS and YYNGEE. Trimming left V 0 bases short and J 5 bases short, with 17 bases between. This CDR3 is built from 17 residues. In DNA, the CDR3 is TGTGCCAGCAGCGTAGCAGGTTGGGCCGGGAGAACCGGGGAGCTGTTTTTT. Translated, it gives CASSVAGWAGRTGELFF.

This clone occurred once. The chain couples TRBV19 to TRBJ2-7; 8 bases align to TRBD2. CDR3 length equals 14 residues. CDR1 is LNHDA, CDR2 SQIVND, per germline (reference sequence). Trimming removed 5 bases from V and 3 bases from J; junction bases left unmatched: 6. The CDR3 loop is CASSQPGLVYEQYF. DNA of the CDR3: TGTGCCAGTAGTCAACCGGGACTAGTCTACGAGCAGTACTTC.

This clone has only one observation. This chain uses TRBV7-3 with TRBJ2-1; 8 nucleotides line up with TRBD2. With V trimmed by 2 bases and J by 0 bases, 9 bases remained unmatched. This CDR3 is built from 18 residues. The V gene's germline CDR1 is SGHTA and CDR2 FQGTGA. The CDR3 here is CASSLGAGGYSSYNEQFF. CDR3 nucleotides: TGTGCCAGCAGCTTAGGGGCGGGAGGTTACAGCTCCTACAATGAGCAGTTCTTC.

The chain uses TRBV2 and TRBJ2-3; D gene ambiguous. With 10 bases removed from V and 0 bases from J, the gap between germline ends came to 23 bases. The CDR3 length is 17 residues. Germline CDR1 and CDR2: SNHLY and FYNNEI. The CDR3 DNA reads as TGTGCCACCGAACCGGACGGTGGCGTCTTAAGCACAGATACGCAGTATTTT. As protein: CATEPDGGVLSTDTQYF.

The chain employs TRBV3-1 (or the pseudogene TRBV3-2) and TRBJ1-1; D perhaps matches TRBD1 (6 bases). The CDR3 totals 13 residues. The V gene's germline CDR1 is LGHDT and CDR2 YNNKEL (reference sequence). Trimming left V 8 bases short and J 9 bases short, with 19 bases between. CDR3 DNA: TGTGCCAGCGGGGGCCAGTCAGTGGATAAAGCTTTCTTT. It yields the protein CASGGQSVDKAFF.

This sequence joins TRBV6-5 and TRBJ1-1; D is possibly TRBD1 (6 bases). CDR1 is MNHEY and CDR2 is SVGAGI in the germline V gene. The CDR3 is 15 amino acids. V was shortened by 2 bases and J by 2 bases, with 12 bases between the two germline ends. The CDR3 nucleotides are TGTGCCAGCAGTTACGGGGACACCTTTAACACTGAAGCTTTCTTT. It yields the protein CASSYGDTFNTEAFF.

On this clone itself: A read error may account for a junction end that differs from germline. The chain is built from TRBV7-9 and TRBJ2-1, with 9 bases matching TRBD1. The CDR3 sequence is 14 residues long. From germline, CDR1 is SEHNR and CDR2 FQNEAQ (reference sequence). The CDR3 reads CASSLVGTGRSLVF. CDR3 bases: TGTGCCAGCAGCCTTGTGGGGACAGGGAGAAGCTTGGTCTTC.

This clone has more than one count but fewer than ten. V and J are TRBV7-3 and TRBJ1-5; the match to TRBD1 covers 10 bases. The CDR3 is 13 amino acids. Germline assignment: CDR1 SGHTA and CDR2 FQGTGA. J lost 8 bases, V lost 5 bases, and 3 bases had no gene match. The CDR3 coding sequence is TGTGCCAGCAGCCGGGACAGGGGTGAGCCCCAGCATTTT. Its protein product is CASSRDRGEPQHF.